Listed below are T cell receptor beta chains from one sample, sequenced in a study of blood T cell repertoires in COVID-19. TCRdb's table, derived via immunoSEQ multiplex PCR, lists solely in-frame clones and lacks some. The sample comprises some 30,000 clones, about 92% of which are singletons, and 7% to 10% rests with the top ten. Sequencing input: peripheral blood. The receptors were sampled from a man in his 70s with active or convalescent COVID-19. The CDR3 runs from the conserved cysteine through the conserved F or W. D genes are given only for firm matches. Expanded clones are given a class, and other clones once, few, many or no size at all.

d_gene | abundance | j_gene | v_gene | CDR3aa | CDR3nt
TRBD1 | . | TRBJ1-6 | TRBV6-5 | CASSYFQGATDSPLHF | TGTGCCAGCAGTTACTTCCAGGGGGCTACGGATTCACCCCTCCACTTT
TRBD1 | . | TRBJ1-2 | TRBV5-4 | CASSGRQGNYGYTF | TGTGCCAGCAGCGGCCGACAGGGTAACTATGGCTACACCTTC
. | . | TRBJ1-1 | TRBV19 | CASSSHGSSNTEAFF | TGTGCCAGTAGTTCCCACGGGTCTTCGAACACTGAAGCTTTCTTT
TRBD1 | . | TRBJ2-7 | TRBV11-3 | CASSTTGQGAYEQYF | TGTGCCAGCAGCACCACAGGTCAGGGGGCCTACGAGCAGTACTTC
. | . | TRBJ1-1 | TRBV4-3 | CASSQDAGITEAFF | TGCGCCAGCAGCCAAGATGCGGGTATAACTGAAGCTTTCTTT
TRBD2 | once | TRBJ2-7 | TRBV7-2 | CASSLASGESYEQYF | TGTGCCAGCAGCTTAGCTAGCGGGGAATCCTACGAGCAGTACTTC
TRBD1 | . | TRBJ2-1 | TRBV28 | CASSSGQGWSEQFF | TGTGCCAGCAGTTCTGGACAGGGCTGGAGTGAGCAGTTCTTC
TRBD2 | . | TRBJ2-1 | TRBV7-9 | CASSGRKEVAGEVYEQFF | TGTGCCAGCAGCGGGCGAAAGGAGGTAGCGGGAGAAGTGTATGAGCAGTTCTTC
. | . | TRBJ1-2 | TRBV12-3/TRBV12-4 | CASSLQGSGYTF | TGTGCCAGCAGTCTACAGGGTAGTGGCTACACCTTC
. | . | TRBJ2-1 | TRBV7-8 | CASSTSSYNEQFF | TGTGCCAGCAGTACGAGCTCCTACAATGAGCAGTTCTTC
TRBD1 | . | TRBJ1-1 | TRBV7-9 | CASSLVTGVGTEAFF | TGTGCCAGCAGCTTAGTCACAGGGGTCGGTACTGAAGCTTTCTTT
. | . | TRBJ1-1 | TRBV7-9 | CASASRRGGTEAFF | TGTGCCAGCGCCTCAAGGCGGGGGGGCACTGAAGCTTTCTTT
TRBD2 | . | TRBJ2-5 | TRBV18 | CASSPRTSEAETQYF | TGTGCCAGCTCACCGCGGACTAGCGAGGCTGAGACCCAGTACTTC
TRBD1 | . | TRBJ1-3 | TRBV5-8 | CASSLGQAPSGNTIYF | TGTGCCAGCAGCCTGGGACAGGCTCCCTCTGGAAACACCATATATTTT
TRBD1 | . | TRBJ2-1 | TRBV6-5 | CASSSDRDNEQFF | TGTGCCAGCAGTTCGGACAGGGACAATGAGCAGTTCTTC
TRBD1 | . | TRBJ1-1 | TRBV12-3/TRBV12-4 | CASTRTGAEAFF | TGTGCCAGCACCCGGACAGGAGCTGAAGCTTTCTTT
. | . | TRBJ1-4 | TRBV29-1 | CSADIVGAGEKLFF | TGCAGCGCCGACATTGTGGGGGCAGGTGAAAAACTGTTTTTT
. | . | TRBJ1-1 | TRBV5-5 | CATQTDLNTEAFF | TGTGCCACCCAGACAGACCTGAACACTGAAGCTTTCTTT
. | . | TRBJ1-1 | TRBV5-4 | CASSLSGRGNTEAFF | TGTGCCAGCAGCTTGAGTGGACGGGGGAACACTGAAGCTTTCTTT
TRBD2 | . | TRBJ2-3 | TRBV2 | CASTSGGSTDTQYF | TGTGCCAGCACAAGCGGGGGGTCCACAGATACGCAGTATTTT
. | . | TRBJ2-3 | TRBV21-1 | CASSIGGQGEPKIRMGVTQYF | TGTGCCAGCAGCATAGGGGGACAGGGTGAACCGAAGATACGGATGGGTGTTACGCAGTATTTT
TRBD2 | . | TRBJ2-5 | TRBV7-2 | CASSLWGTSGVQETQYF | TGTGCCAGCAGCTTATGGGGGACTAGCGGAGTTCAAGAGACCCAGTACTTC
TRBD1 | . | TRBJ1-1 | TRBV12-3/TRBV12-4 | CASSFGTGFEAFF | TGTGCCAGCAGTTTCGGGACAGGGTTTGAAGCTTTCTTT
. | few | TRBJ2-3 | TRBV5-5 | CASSLRRETDTQYF | TGTGCCAGCAGCCTCCGAAGGGAGACAGATACGCAGTATTTT
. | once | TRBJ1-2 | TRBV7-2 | CASSRDSGSYGYTF | TGTGCCAGCAGCCGGGACTCGGGGAGCTATGGCTACACCTTC
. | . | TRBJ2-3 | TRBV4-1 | CASSPGASRTDTQYF | TGCGCCAGCAGCCCAGGGGCCAGCCGCACAGATACGCAGTATTTT
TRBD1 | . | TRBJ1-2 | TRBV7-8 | CASSSGQGPVRGYTF | TGTGCCAGCAGCTCCGGACAGGGTCCGGTAAGGGGCTACACCTTC
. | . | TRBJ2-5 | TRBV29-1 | CSAQEETQYF | TGCAGCGCCCAGGAAGAGACCCAGTACTTC
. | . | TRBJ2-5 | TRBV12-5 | CASSGQETQYF | TGTGCTAGTTCGGGCCAAGAGACCCAGTACTTC
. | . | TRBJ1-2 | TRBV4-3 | CASSQYQGGYGYTF | TGCGCCAGCAGCCAATATCAAGGGGGCTATGGCTACACCTTC
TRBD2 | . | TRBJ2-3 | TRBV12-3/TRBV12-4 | CASTGLAADTQYF | TGTGCCAGCACTGGGCTAGCGGCAGATACGCAGTATTTT
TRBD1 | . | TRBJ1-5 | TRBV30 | CAWSVLQGASGNQPQHF | TGTGCCTGGAGTGTACTTCAGGGGGCGAGTGGCAATCAGCCCCAGCATTTT
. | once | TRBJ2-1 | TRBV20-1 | CSAGIREEQFF | TGCAGTGCTGGGATTCGGGAGGAGCAGTTCTTC
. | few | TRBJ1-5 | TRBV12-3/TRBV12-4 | CASRRGAQPQHF | TGTGCCAGCAGGCGGGGGGCACAGCCCCAGCATTTT
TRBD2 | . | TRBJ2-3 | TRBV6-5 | CASSPAGGSTDTQYF | TGTGCCAGCAGTCCAGCGGGGGGTAGCACAGATACGCAGTATTTT
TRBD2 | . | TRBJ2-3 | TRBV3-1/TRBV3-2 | CASSLGTSGSTDTQYF | TGTGCCAGCAGCCTCGGGACTAGCGGGAGCACAGATACGCAGTATTTT
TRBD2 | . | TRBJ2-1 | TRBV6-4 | CASSDQPTSEQFF | TGTGCCAGCAGTGACCAACCGACTAGCGAGCAGTTCTTC
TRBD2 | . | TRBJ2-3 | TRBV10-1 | CASSAIAGERGADTQYF | TGCGCCAGCAGTGCTATAGCGGGGGAAAGAGGGGCAGATACGCAGTATTTT
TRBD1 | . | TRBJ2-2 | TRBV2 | CASTQGAPGTGELFF | TGTGCCAGCACTCAGGGGGCGCCGGGCACCGGGGAGCTGTTTTTT
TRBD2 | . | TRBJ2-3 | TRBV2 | CASSRLAADTQYF | TGTGCCAGCAGTAGACTAGCGGCAGATACGCAGTATTTT
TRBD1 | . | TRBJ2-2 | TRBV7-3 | CASSPLAAGGNTGELFF | TGTGCCAGCAGCCCGCTGGCGGCAGGGGGTAACACCGGGGAGCTGTTTTTT